This entry lists 17 T cell receptor beta chains sequenced from one sample in a study of human T cells and chemical hapten exposure. TCRdb recomputed calls from the RACE reads with MiXCR, one row per CDR3 protein. The sample comprises tens of thousands of distinct CDR3 sequences, around 11% of which are singletons, and roughly 4.2% rests with the top ten. Time point reported: patch test 1, 2 weeks after DPC sensitization. Treatment denoted: therapeutic diphenylcyclopropenone sensitization with weekly scalp DPC. The sample here was whole blood, taken in connection with sensitization to the hapten diphenylcyclopropenone (DPC). These receptors came from a woman in her forties or fifties with alopecia areata. Some clones in this sample may be carry-over from other donors' samples.

V usage is TRBV11-2 and J usage is TRBJ2-1; D not certain. The V end lost 2 bases, the J end lost 5 bases, and 7 bases lay between the germline ends. The CDR3 spans 13 residues. The germline V gene encodes CDR1 SGHAT and CDR2 FQNNGV. The CDR3 nucleotides are TGTGCCAGCAGCTTATCCGGAAACAATGAGCAGTTCTTC. Its protein is CASSLSGNNEQFF.

The table lists this clonotype with many counts. The gene calls are TRBV28 and TRBJ1-6; no clear D. Germline CDR1 and CDR2: MDHEN and SYDVKM. This CDR3 region has 14 residues. The ends were cut back, 6 bases at V and 8 bases at J, with 14 bases in the middle. DNA for the CDR3: TGTGCCAGCAGCCGCCTCAGACCCTATTCACCCCTCCACTTT. Its protein is CASSRLRPYSPLHF.

The chain links TRBV11-2 to TRBJ2-1, with TRBD2 identical over 8 bases. The CDR3 covers 17 residues. J lost 1 base, V lost 4 bases, and 9 bases had no gene match. Germline V gene sequence: CDR1 SGHAT, CDR2 FQNNGV. This CDR3 reads CASSSPAGVTSYNEQFF. The CDR3 coding sequence is TGTGCCAGCAGCTCTCCAGCGGGGGTCACTTCCTACAATGAGCAGTTCTTC.

This chain connects TRBV6-6 to TRBJ1-4, with 7 positions matching TRBD1. Germline V gene data show CDR1 as MNHNY and CDR2 as SVGAGI (reference sequence). The CDR3 runs to 13 residues. Trimming took 6 bases from V and 10 from J; bases not matched to a gene: 8. The CDR3 nucleotides read TGTGCCAGCAGAAATTACCAGGGGGGAAAACTGTTTTTT. Translating gives CASRNYQGGKLFF.

This clonotype came up a few times. The chain has TRBV7-3 and TRBJ2-1; the match to TRBD2 covers 8 bases. Germline V lookup: CDR1 SGHTA, CDR2 FQGTGA. The CDR3 consists of 13 residues. With V trimmed by 2 bases and J by 10 bases, 4 bases remained unmatched. In DNA form, the CDR3 reads TGTGCCAGCAGCTTAGGATCTAGCGGGGAGCAGTTCTTC. Its protein is CASSLGSSGEQFF. The whole variable domain, filled in from reference TRBV7-3 and TRBJ2-1, reads GAGVSQTPSNKVTEKGKYVELRCDPISGHTALYWYRQSLGQGPEFLIYFQGTGAADDSGLPNDRFFAVRPEGSVSTLKIQRTERGDSAVYLCASSLGSSGEQFFGPGTRLTVL.

This clonotype was observed at least ten times. The chain uses TRBV27 and TRBJ2-6; unclear D gene. Germline V gives CDR1 MNHEY, CDR2 SMNVEV (reference sequence). The V end lost 1 base, the J end lost 3 bases, and 7 bases lay between the germline ends. This CDR3 comprises 15 residues. Here the CDR3 reads CASSLLGFGANVLTF. In nucleotides, the CDR3 is TGTGCCAGCAGTTTATTGGGTTTTGGGGCCAACGTCCTGACTTTC. The entire variable domain, with the rest obtained from reference TRBV27 and TRBJ2-6, is as follows: EAQVTQNPRYLITVTGKKLTVTCSQNMNHEYMSWYRQDPGLGLRQIYYSMNVEVTDKGDVPEGYKVSRKEKRNFPLILESPSPNQTSLYFCASSLLGFGANVLTFGAGSRLTVL.

In this sample, this clonotype turned up a few times. The V gene is TRBV6-2 or TRBV6-3, the J gene TRBJ2-3; D is unresolved. V lost 6 bases to trimming and J lost 2 bases, with 12 bases between them. There are 14 residues in the CDR3. CDR1 is MNHEY, CDR2 SVGEGT, per germline. The DNA of the CDR3 is TGTGCCAGCAGGCGGCTTTCTTCCACAGATACGCAGTATTTT. Translated, it gives CASRRLSSTDTQYF.

This clonotype has more than one count but fewer than ten. The gene calls are TRBV11-2 and TRBJ1-2; D is possibly TRBD1 (5 bases). The germline V gene encodes CDR1 SGHAT and CDR2 FQNNGV. Trimming removed 6 bases from V and 2 bases from J, with 16 bases in between. The CDR3 has 15 residues. The CDR3, as DNA: TGTGCCAGCAGTCCACGTGGGGGAGAAAACTATGGCTACACCTTC. It is translated as CASSPRGGENYGYTF.

Many counts were recorded for this clonotype. The chain has TRBV3-1 and TRBJ2-7; 7 nucleotides agree with TRBD1. J was trimmed by 3 bases and V by 4 bases; bases with no gene match: 9. CDR3 size: 15 residues. Germline loops: CDR1 LGHDT, CDR2 YNNKEL (reference sequence). The CDR3 region has the DNA TGTGCCAGCAGCCCCTTCGGGACAGCCATCTACGAGCAGTACTTC. It is translated as CASSPFGTAIYEQYF.

The chain carries TRBV24-1 and TRBJ2-1; 11 positions agree with TRBD2. The CDR3 loop spans 15 amino acids. Germline CDR1 reads KGHDR; CDR2 reads SFDVKD. Losses at the gene ends were 1 base for V and 10 bases for J; bases not matched to a gene: 5. This CDR3 reads CATSDFLAGGQEQFF. The CDR3 nucleotides read TGTGCCACCAGTGATTTTCTAGCGGGAGGCCAGGAGCAGTTCTTC.

This clonotype was found many times. CDR3 protein: CASSSTGQGGTEAFF. For the CDR3, the DNA is TGTGCCAGCAGTTCCACGGGACAGGGGGGCACTGAAGCTTTCTTT. J is TRBJ1-1 and V is TRBV6-2 or TRBV6-3, with TRBD1 identical over 11 bases. V lost 4 bases to trimming and J lost 4 bases; unmatched junction nucleotides: 5. Germline CDR1 and CDR2: MNHEY and SVGEGT. This CDR3 region has 15 residues.

This clonotype occurred many times. V and J are TRBV19 and TRBJ1-5; 7 nucleotides match TRBD1. This CDR3 is built from 14 residues. After removal of 5 bases from V and 8 bases from J, the junction contained 9 bases not matched to a gene. Germline V lookup: CDR1 LNHDA, CDR2 SQIVND (reference sequence). Here the CDR3 DNA reads TGTGCCAGTAGTTTACTGGGACAGCGGGAGCCCCAGCATTTT. This codes for CASSLLGQREPQHF.

The rearrangement joins TRBV29-1 to TRBJ2-2; TRBD1 agrees at 9 bases. CDR1 and CDR2 from the germline V gene are SQVTM and ANQGSEA. V lost 4 bases, J lost 3 bases, and 3 bases stayed unmatched. There are 14 residues in the CDR3. CDR3 residues: CSVARDRDTGELFF. CDR3 DNA: TGCAGCGTTGCCCGGGACAGGGACACCGGGGAGCTGTTTTTT.

This clonotype was recorded many times. The chain combines TRBV5-1 with TRBJ2-5, with 9 bases identical to TRBD1. In germline, CDR1 is SGHRS, CDR2 YFSETQ. This CDR3 has 16 amino acids. With V trimmed by 2 bases and J by 1 base, 6 bases remained unmatched. The CDR3 bases are TGCGCCAGCAGCTTCGTCCCGGGACAGGGCCAAGAGACCCAGTACTTC. This encodes CASSFVPGQGQETQYF.

J is TRBJ2-5 and V is TRBV18; a possible D gene is TRBD1 (5 bases). Between the trimmed V and J ends, which lost 3 bases and 2 bases, there was a span of 10 bases. The CDR3 is 14 amino acids. Germline values: CDR1 KGHSH, CDR2 LQKENI. CDR3 nucleotides: TGTGCCAGCTCACCGACAGCAGCTCAAGAGACCCAGTACTTC. Translated, it gives CASSPTAAQETQYF.

This clonotype was counted only a few times. This chain joins TRBV12-3 or TRBV12-4 and TRBJ2-3; 12 bases map to TRBD1. This CDR3 has 16 residues. The V and J ends lost 5 bases and 6 bases, in that order; junction bases with no gene match: 9. The CDR3 DNA reads TGTGCCAGCAGTCCCTGGAGGGACAGGGGGCCGGATACGCAGTATTTT. Amino acid sequence: CASSPWRDRGPDTQYF.

The gene calls are TRBV20-1 and TRBJ2-7, with 9 positions matching TRBD1. The CDR3 has 14 amino acids. With V trimmed by 5 bases and J by 4 bases, 9 bases remained unmatched. The germline CDR1 and CDR2 sequences are DFQATT and SNEGSKA (reference sequence). The CDR3 reads CSAAPGQGIYEQYF. Here the CDR3 DNA reads TGCAGTGCTGCCCCGGGACAGGGAATTTACGAGCAGTACTTC.